A single sample gave rise to the 2 T cell receptor beta chains below, sequenced in a study of T cell responses to AZD1222 COVID-19 vaccine. Produced via immunoSEQ multiplex PCR; TCRdb's table is partial and in-frame only. The sample yields tens of thousands of clones, about 88% seen once. Sample: peripheral blood, taken on day 0 of AZD1222 vaccination. Receptors were obtained from an adult in good health.

The genes are TRBV25-1 and TRBJ2-7; a weak D match, TRBD2 (6 bases). Germline-derived CDR1 and CDR2 are MGHDK and SYGVNS. V lost 4 bases, J lost 0 bases, and 16 bases lay in between. The CDR3 runs to 16 residues. The CDR3 DNA reads TGTGCCAGCAGTGCGGCCGGGACTGCGAGCTCCTACGAGCAGTACTTC. Amino acid sequence: CASSAAGTASSYEQYF.

The gene calls are TRBV6-6 and TRBJ2-7, with 10 bases that match TRBD1. CDR1 is MNHNY and CDR2 is SVGAGI in the germline V gene (reference sequence). This CDR3 region has 13 residues. V trimming: 5 bases; J trimming: 7 bases; junction bases outside the gene matches: 5. Here the CDR3 DNA reads TGTGCCAGCAGTGCCGGGACAGGGGTTGAGCAGTACTTC. Translation gives CASSAGTGVEQYF.